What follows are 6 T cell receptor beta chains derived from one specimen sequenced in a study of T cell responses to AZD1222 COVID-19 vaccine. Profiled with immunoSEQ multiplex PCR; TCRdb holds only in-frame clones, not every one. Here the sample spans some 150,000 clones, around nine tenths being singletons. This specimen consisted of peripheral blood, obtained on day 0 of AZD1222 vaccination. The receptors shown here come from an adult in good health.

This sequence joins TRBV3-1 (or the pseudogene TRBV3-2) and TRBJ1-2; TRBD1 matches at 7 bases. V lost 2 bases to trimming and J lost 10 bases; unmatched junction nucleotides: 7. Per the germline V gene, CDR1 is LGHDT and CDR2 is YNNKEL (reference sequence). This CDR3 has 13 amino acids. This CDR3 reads CASSQRDSDDYTF. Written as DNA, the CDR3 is TGTGCCAGCAGCCAAAGGGACAGCGATGACTACACCTTC.

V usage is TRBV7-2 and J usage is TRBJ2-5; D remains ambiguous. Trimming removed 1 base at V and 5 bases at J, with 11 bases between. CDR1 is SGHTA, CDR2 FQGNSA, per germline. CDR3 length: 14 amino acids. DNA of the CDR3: TGTGCCAGCAGCTTAGGCTGGAGTGGGGAGACCCAGTACTTC. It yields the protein CASSLGWSGETQYF.

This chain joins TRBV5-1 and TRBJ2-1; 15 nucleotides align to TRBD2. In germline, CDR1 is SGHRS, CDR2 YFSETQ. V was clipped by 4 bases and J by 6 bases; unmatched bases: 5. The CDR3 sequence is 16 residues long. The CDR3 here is CASSPGTSGRFNEQFF. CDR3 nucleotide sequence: TGCGCCAGCAGCCCCGGGACTAGCGGGAGGTTCAATGAGCAGTTCTTC.

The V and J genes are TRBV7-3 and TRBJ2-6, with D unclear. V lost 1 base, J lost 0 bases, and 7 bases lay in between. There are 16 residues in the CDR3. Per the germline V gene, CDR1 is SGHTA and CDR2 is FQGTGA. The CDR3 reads CASSLKSGSGANVLTF. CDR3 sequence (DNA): TGTGCCAGCAGCTTAAAGTCAGGCTCTGGGGCCAACGTCCTGACTTTC.

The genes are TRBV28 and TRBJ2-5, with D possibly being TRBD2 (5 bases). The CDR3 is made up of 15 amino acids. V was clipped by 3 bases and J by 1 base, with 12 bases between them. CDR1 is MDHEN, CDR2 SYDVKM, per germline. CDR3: CASSFRTAGQETQYF. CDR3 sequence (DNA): TGTGCCAGCAGTTTTAGGACGGCGGGCCAAGAGACCCAGTACTTC.

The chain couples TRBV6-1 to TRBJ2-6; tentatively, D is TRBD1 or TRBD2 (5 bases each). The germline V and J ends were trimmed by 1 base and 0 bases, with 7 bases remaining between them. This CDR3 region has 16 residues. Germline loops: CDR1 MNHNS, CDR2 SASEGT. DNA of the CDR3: TGTGCCAGCAGTGAAGTTGGGGGCTCTGGGGCCAACGTCCTGACTTTC. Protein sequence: CASSEVGGSGANVLTF.